This T cell receptor beta chain was sequenced during a study of T cells in Graves' hyperthyroidism and ophthalmopathy. Study conclusions and caveats: Ophthalmopathy was identified by the model a median about 6.4 months ahead of onset. Among clonotypes expanded in thyroid above 0.001, most were also found in blood.

Amplification targeted TCR beta CDR3 regions from RNA transcripts. An initial round of RT-PCR targeting the TCR CDR3 relied on the HTBI primer set. One entry per CDR3 protein results from TCRdb running MiXCR on the multiplex PCR reads. The sample lists around 380,000 distinct CDR3 sequences, approximately 13% seen once, with about a fifth in the top ten. Regarding this clonotype: Its antigen is still unknown.

Using 10 ml of fresh peripheral blood, PBMCs were prepared. This receptor was obtained from a man younger than 45 with Graves' hyperthyroidism that later progressed to Graves' ophthalmopathy. The sequenced material came from blood.

The CDR3 region has the DNA TGCGCCAGCAGCTTGGTTGGCGACCACGAGCAGTACTTC. Its protein product is CASSLVGDHEQYF. V usage is TRBV5-1 and J usage is TRBJ2-7, with D uncertain. This CDR3 has 13 residues. CDR1 is SGHRS and CDR2 is YFSETQ in the germline V gene. V lost 0 bases to trimming and J lost 5 bases, with 9 bases between them.